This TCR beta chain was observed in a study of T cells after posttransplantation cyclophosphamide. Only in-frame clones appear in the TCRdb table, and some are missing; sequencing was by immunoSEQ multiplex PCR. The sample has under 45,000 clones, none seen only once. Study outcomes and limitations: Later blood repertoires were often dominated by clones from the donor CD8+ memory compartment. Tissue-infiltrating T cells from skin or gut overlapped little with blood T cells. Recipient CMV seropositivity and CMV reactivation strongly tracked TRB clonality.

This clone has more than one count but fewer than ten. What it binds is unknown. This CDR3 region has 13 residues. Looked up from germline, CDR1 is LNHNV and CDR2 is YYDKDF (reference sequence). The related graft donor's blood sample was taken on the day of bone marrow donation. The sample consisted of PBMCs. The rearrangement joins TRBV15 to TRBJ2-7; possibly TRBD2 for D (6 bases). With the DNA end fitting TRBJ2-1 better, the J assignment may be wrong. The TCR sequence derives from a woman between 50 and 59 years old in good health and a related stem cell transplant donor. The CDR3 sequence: CATSRGTINEQFF. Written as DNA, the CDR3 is TGTGCCACCAGCAGAGGGACTATCAATGAGCAGTTCTTC.